This T cell receptor (beta chain) was obtained from a study of blood T cell repertoires in COVID-19. On the study more broadly: Acute-phase and convalescent COVID-19 samples originated in the United States, Italy and Spain. PBMCs, B-cell-depleted T cells, or T cells were the source of the cDNA or gDNA that made up the material.

The CDR3 runs to 13 residues. Germline V lookup: CDR1 SNHLY, CDR2 FYNNEI. Trimming stripped 3 bases from V and 5 bases from J, with 10 bases between. Authors' processing steps: It was from reference gene primer amplification that nucleated cell counts were estimated. Repertoires were generated with immunoSEQ multiplex PCR, while TCRdb's copy carries only in-frame clones and drops some. The V and J calls and the clone size are those of that table, but D and trimming were determined from the DNA. The table includes 150,000 to 200,000 clones, roughly 86% detected once. Sample: peripheral blood. This TCR was recovered from a man in his late teens or twenties with acute or convalescent COVID-19. The gene calls are TRBV2 and TRBJ1-2, with D unclear. CDR3 protein: CASSDGEGYGYTF. The CDR3 region has the DNA TGTGCCAGCAGTGACGGGGAGGGTTATGGCTACACCTTC.